This T cell receptor beta chain was retrieved from a study of CXCR3-negative and CXCR3-positive naive CD8 T cells. Findings and caveats of the study: CXCR3-positive naive cells carried more hydrophobic TRB CDR3s than CXCR3-negative naive cells did. Comparably high diversity marked both naive subsets, whereas memory CD8+ cells had much lower diversity. For naive cells, CXCR3-negative and CXCR3-positive subsets had similar TRBV-TRBJ usage; for memory cells, usage differed.

Through 5' RACE with UMI labels, the TRB cDNA libraries were prepared. TCRdb reanalyzed the 5' RACE reads and collapses them to one entry per CDR3 protein, without DNA. The specimen's table records about 6,000 distinct CDR3 sequences. Judged by frequency, this clonotype is medium-sized (0.01 to 0.1%). Its antigen is unidentified. Germline V gene data show CDR1 as SEHNR and CDR2 as FQNEAQ (reference sequence). The length of the CDR3 is 13 residues. This chain links TRBV7-9 with TRBJ2-1; TCRdb indicates TRBD1, and absent DNA this call remains unverified. The source is a human donor in good health. Some clones in this sample may be carry-over from other donors' samples. Sequences were obtained from naive CXCR3+ CD8+ T cells from blood. Regarding subset: CD45RO-CCR7+CD27+CD95- naive CD8+ T cells expressing CXCR3 (TNR3+). The CDR3 here is CASSLDGNNEQFF.